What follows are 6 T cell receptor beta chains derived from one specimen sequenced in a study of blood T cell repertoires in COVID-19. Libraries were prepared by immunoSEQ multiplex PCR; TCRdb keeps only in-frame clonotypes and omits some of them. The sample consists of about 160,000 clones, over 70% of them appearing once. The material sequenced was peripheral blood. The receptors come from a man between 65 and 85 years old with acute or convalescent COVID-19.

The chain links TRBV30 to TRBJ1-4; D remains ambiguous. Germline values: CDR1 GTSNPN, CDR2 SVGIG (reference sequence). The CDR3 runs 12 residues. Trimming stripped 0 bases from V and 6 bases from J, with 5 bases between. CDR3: CAWSVTYEKLFF. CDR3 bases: TGTGCCTGGAGTGTTACATATGAAAAACTGTTTTTT.

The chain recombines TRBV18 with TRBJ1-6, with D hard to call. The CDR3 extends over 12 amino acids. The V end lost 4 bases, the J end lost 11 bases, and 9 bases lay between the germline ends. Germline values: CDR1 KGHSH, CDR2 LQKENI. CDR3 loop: CASSRDGAPLHF. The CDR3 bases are TGTGCCAGCTCACGAGACGGGGCACCCCTCCACTTT.

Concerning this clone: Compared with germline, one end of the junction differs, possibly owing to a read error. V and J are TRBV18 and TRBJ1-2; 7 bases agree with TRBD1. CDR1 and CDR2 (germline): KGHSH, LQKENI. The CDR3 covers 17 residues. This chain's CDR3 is CASSPQMPGQLNYGYTF. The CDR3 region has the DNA TGTGCCAGCTCCCCACAGATGCCGGGACAGCTTAACTATGGCTACACCTTC.

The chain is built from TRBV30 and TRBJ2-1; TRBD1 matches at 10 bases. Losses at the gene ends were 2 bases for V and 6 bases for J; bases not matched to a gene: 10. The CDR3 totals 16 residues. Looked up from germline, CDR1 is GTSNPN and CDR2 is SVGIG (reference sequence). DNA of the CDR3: TGTGCCTGGAGTCCCTCCTGGACAGGGGGGATCAATGAGCAGTTCTTC. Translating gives CAWSPSWTGGINEQFF.

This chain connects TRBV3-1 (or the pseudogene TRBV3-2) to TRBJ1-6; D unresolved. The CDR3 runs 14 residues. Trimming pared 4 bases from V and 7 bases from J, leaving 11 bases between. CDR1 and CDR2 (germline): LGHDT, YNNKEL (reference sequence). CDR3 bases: TGTGCCAGCAGCCCAAGAGGGTCAAATTCACCCCTCCACTTT. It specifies CASSPRGSNSPLHF.

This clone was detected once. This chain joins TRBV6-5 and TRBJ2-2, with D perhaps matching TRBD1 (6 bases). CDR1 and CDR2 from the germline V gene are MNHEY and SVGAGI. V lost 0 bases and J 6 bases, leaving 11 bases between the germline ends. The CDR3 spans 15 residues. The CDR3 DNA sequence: TGTGCCAGCAGTTACTCAACAGGGCACCCCGGGGAGCTGTTTTTT. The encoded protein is CASSYSTGHPGELFF.